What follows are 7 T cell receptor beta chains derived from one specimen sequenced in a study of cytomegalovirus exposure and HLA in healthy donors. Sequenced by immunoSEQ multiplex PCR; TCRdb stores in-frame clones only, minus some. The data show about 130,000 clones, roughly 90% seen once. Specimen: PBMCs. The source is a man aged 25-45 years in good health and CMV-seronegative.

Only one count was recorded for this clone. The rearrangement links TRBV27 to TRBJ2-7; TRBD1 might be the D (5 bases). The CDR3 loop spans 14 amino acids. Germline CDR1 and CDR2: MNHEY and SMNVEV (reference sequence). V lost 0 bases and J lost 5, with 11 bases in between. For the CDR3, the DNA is TGTGCCAGCAGTTTATCTGCAGGGTCCCACGAGCAGTACTTC. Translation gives CASSLSAGSHEQYF.

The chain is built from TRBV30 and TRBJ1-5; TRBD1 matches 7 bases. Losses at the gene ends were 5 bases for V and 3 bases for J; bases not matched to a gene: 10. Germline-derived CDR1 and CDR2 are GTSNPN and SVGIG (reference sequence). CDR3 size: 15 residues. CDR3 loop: CAWDHGTALNQPQHF. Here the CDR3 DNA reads TGTGCCTGGGATCACGGGACAGCGCTCAATCAGCCCCAGCATTTT.

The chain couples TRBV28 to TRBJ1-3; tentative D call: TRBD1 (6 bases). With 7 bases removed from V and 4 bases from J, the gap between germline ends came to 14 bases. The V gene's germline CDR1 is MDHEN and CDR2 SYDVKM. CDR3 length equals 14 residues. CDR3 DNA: TGTGCCAGCACCCTCGGGACACACGGAAACACCATATATTTT. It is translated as CASTLGTHGNTIYF.

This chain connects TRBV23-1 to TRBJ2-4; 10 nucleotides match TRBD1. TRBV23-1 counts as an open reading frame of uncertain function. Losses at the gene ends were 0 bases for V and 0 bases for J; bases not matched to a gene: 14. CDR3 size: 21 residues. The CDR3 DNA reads TGCGCCAGCAGTCAATCGGACAGGGGGAAATCCTGTCGTTTAGCCAAAAACATTCAGTACTTC. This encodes CASSQSDRGKSCRLAKNIQYF.

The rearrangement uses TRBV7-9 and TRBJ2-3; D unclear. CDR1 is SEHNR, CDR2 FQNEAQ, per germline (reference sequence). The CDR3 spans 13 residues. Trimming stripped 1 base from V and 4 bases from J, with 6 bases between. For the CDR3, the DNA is TGTGCCAGCAGCTTAGTTCGGGCAGATACGCAGTATTTT. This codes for CASSLVRADTQYF.

CDR3 loop: CAIRLAGDAEETQYF. CDR3 nucleotide sequence: TGTGCCATCCGACTAGCGGGAGACGCGGAAGAGACCCAGTACTTC. The J gene is TRBJ2-5, the V gene TRBV10-3; 12 positions agree with TRBD2. The CDR3 has 15 amino acids. Germline V gives CDR1 ENHRY, CDR2 SYGVKD. With V trimmed by 8 bases and J by 3 bases, 7 bases remained unmatched.

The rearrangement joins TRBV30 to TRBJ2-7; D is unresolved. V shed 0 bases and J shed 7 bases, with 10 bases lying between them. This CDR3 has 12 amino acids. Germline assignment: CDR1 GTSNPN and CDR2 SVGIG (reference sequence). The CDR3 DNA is TGTGCCTGGAGTGTGGCCGCCTTGGAGCAGTACTTC. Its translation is CAWSVAALEQYF.